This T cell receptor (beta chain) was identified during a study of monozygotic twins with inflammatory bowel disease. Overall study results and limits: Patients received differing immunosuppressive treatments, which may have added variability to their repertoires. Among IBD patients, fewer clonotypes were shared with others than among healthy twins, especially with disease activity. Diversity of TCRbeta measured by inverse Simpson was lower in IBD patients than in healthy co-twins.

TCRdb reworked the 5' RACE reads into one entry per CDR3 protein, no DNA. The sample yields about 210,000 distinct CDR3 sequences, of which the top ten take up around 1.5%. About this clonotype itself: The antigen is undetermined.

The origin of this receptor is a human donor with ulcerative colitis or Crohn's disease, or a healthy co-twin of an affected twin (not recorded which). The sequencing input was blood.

The CDR3 here is CASSLKMNTEAFF. J is TRBJ1-1 and V is TRBV13. In germline, CDR1 is PRHDT, CDR2 FYEKMQ (reference sequence). This CDR3 has 13 amino acids.